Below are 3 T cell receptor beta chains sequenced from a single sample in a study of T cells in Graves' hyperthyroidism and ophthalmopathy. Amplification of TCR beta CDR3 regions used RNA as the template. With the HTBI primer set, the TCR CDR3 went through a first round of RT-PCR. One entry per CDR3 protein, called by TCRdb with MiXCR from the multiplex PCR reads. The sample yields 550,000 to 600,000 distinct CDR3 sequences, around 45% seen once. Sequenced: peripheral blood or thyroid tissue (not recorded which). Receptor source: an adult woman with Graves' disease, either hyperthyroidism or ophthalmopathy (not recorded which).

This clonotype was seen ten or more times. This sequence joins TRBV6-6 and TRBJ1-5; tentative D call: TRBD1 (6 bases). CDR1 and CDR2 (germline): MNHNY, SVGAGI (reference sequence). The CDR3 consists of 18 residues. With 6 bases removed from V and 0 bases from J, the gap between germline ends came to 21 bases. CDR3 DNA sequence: TGTGCCAGCAGCCCCCCGCGGGCAGGGGTTTATAGCAATCAGCCCCAGCATTTT. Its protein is CASSPPRAGVYSNQPQHF.

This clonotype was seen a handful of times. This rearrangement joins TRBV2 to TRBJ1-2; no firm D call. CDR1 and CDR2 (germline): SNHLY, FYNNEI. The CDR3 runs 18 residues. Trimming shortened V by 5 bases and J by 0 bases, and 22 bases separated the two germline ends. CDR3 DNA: TGTGCCAGCAGTCCCCTTGCGAGTGGTCGATTTCCTAACTATGGCTACACCTTC. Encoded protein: CASSPLASGRFPNYGYTF. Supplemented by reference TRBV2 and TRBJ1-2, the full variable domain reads EPEVTQTPSHQVTQMGQEVILRCVPISNHLYFYWYRQILGQKVEFLVSFYNNEISEKSEIFDDQFSVERPDGSNFTLKIRSTKLEDSAMYFCASSPLASGRFPNYGYTFGSGTRLTVV.

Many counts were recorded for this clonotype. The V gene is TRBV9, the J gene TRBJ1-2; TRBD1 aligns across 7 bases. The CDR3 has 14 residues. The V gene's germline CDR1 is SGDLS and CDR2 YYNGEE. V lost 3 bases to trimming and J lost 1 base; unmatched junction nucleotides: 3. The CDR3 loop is CASSAGTVNYGYTF. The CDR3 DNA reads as TGTGCCAGCAGCGCCGGGACAGTTAACTATGGCTACACCTTC.